A single sample is the source of the 8 T cell receptor beta chains below, sequenced in a study of shared clonotypes between healthy human individuals. TCRdb keeps only in-frame clones here, not all; method: immunoSEQ multiplex PCR. The table shows about 500,000 clones, with roughly three quarters occurring only once. Sequenced material: PBMCs. The receptors were sampled from a woman between 35 and 50 years old in good health. Some clones in this sample may be carry-over from other donors' samples.

This clone was seen more than once but under ten times. V and J are TRBV5-1 and TRBJ2-1, with a possible D match to TRBD2 (6 bases). Germline CDR1 and CDR2: SGHRS and YFSETQ. V lost 5 bases to trimming and J lost 7 bases, with 19 bases between them. The CDR3 spans 15 residues. CDR3 residues: CASSYLGGEVNEQFF. The CDR3, as DNA: TGCGCCAGCAGTTATCTCGGGGGAGAAGTAAATGAGCAGTTCTTC.

In DNA form, the CDR3 reads TGTGCCAGCAGTACTGGGGGGGGTTCCTACAATGAGCAGTTCTTC. It yields the protein CASSTGGGSYNEQFF. This chain links TRBV6-4 with TRBJ2-1; TRBD2 matches at 7 bases. Trimming cost V 5 bases and J 1 base; bases outside gene matches: 5. This CDR3 is built from 15 residues. CDR1 and CDR2 from the germline V gene are MRHNA and SNTAGT.

This clone was counted between two and nine times. The rearrangement links TRBV6-5 to TRBJ2-7; 9 nucleotides match TRBD1. The CDR3 extends over 16 amino acids. The V gene end was trimmed by 0 bases and the J gene end by 5 bases; junction bases not matched to a gene: 8. Per the germline V gene, CDR1 is MNHEY and CDR2 is SVGAGI. CDR3 amino acids: CASSYSRDRVPHEQYF. The CDR3, as DNA: TGTGCCAGCAGTTACTCCCGGGACAGGGTTCCCCACGAGCAGTACTTC.

This clone came up a few times. The chain uses TRBV5-6 and TRBJ2-3, with 7 positions matching TRBD1. Germline assignment: CDR1 SGHDT and CDR2 YYEEEE. V trimming: 4 bases; J trimming: 0 bases; junction bases outside the gene matches: 5. The CDR3 runs 15 residues. CDR3 in amino acids: CASSPPDRSTDTQYF. The CDR3 region has the DNA TGTGCCAGCAGCCCCCCGGACAGGAGCACAGATACGCAGTATTTT.

The chain is built from TRBV11-2 and TRBJ2-5; D may be TRBD2 (5 bases). The DNA matches TRBJ2-7 better at its end, which makes the J call doubtful. Germline loops: CDR1 SGHAT, CDR2 FQNNGV. CDR3 size: 13 residues. CDR3 residues: CASSLRAGYEQYF. In DNA form, the CDR3 reads TGTGCCAGCAGCTTAAGGGCGGGTTACGAGCAGTACTTC.

This clone was seen only a few times. Distinct nucleotide sequences in the sample also encode this CDR3. V gene TRBV4-1 combines with J gene TRBJ1-2; tentatively, D is TRBD1 (5 bases). Trimming took 0 bases from V and 1 from J, leaving 6 bases between them. Germline V gives CDR1 MGHRA, CDR2 YSYEKL. The CDR3 spans 14 residues. DNA of the CDR3: TGCGCCAGCAGCCAAGAGAGGGGTAACTATGGCTACACCTTC. It codes for CASSQERGNYGYTF.

This clone was picked up one time. The CDR3, as DNA: TGTGCCAGCAGTCGGACTAGCGGGACTCACAATGAGCAGTTCTTC. Translating it yields CASSRTSGTHNEQFF. V gene TRBV2 combines with J gene TRBJ2-1; 12 nucleotides line up with TRBD2. After removal of 5 bases from V and 5 bases from J, the junction contained 4 bases not matched to a gene. CDR3 length equals 15 residues. Germline CDR1 SNHLY, CDR2 FYNNEI.

This chain links TRBV7-2 with TRBJ2-7, with 7 bases matching TRBD2. Germline V gene lookup returns CDR1 SGHTA and CDR2 FQGNSA. The CDR3 runs to 16 residues. With 2 bases clipped from V and 2 bases from J, the junction kept 9 bases outside the gene matches. The CDR3 nucleotides read TGTGCCAGCAGCTTACGAGCGGGACGGTCTACCTACGAGCAGTACTTC. Protein: CASSLRAGRSTYEQYF.